In its sample, the clone carrying this T cell receptor (beta chain) was seen many times. What it binds is unknown. The source material, RNA transcripts, was used to amplify TCR beta CDR3 regions. With the HTBI primer set, the TCR CDR3 went through a first round of RT-PCR. TCRdb re-called the multiplex PCR reads with MiXCR, one entry per CDR3 protein. This repertoire shows fewer than 750,000 distinct CDR3 sequences, roughly 14% found once; its top ten account for approximately 12%. The source of the sample is a study of T cells in Graves' hyperthyroidism and ophthalmopathy. Whole-study findings and limits: Most clonotypes that expanded in the thyroid above 0.001 also showed up in blood.

Trimming left V 2 bases short and J 7 bases short, with 14 bases between. The CDR3 has 14 residues. Germline values: CDR1 KGHSH, CDR2 LQKENI. The clonotype was recovered from a woman aged 45-59 years with Graves' ophthalmopathy. The chain combines TRBV18 with TRBJ1-2; D not certain. Material for sequencing was blood. The CDR3 region is CASSPGEVFPGYTF. The CDR3 nucleotides read TGTGCCAGCTCACCAGGGGAGGTCTTCCCTGGCTACACCTTC.